This T cell receptor beta chain came from a study of blood T cell repertoires in COVID-19. Study in general: In each case, the material was cDNA or gDNA derived from T cells, B-cell-depleted T cells, or PBMCs.

A single count supports this clone. In the original processing: The authors estimated nucleated cell counts from reference gene primer amplification. The repertoire was sequenced with immunoSEQ multiplex PCR; TCRdb's copy has only in-frame clones and lacks some. The DNA was the basis for D and trimming; V, J and clone size are from that table. The table shows some 350,000 clones, with around 86% occurring only once. Germline V gene sequence: CDR1 GTSNPN, CDR2 SVGIG (reference sequence). Trimming stripped 7 bases from V and 4 bases from J, with 17 bases between. The CDR3 runs to 14 residues. The origin of this receptor is a human donor in a cohort sampled during active COVID-19. The chain recombines TRBV30 with TRBJ2-1; tentative D call: TRBD1 (5 bases). Sequencing was done on a sample of peripheral blood. CDR3 DNA: TGTGCCTTACCTAAGGGGAAAGGTTACAATGAGCAGTTCTTC. Translated, it gives CALPKGKGYNEQFF. The full variable domain, in which reference TRBV30 and TRBJ2-1 provide the parts outside the CDR3, is SQTIHQWPATLVQPVGSPLSLECTVEGTSNPNLYWYRQAAGRGLQLLFYSVGIGQISSEVPQNLSASRPQDRQFILSSKKLLLSDSGFYLCALPKGKGYNEQFFGPGTRLTVL.